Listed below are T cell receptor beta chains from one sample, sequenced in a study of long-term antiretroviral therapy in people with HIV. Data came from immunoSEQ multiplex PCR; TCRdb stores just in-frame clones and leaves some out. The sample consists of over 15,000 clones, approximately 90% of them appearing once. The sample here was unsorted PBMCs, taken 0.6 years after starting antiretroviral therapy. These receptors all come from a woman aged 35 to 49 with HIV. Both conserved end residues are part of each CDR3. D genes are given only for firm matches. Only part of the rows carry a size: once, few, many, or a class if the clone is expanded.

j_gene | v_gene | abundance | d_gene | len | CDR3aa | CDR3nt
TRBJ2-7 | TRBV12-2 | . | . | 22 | CASRSQAPGHGWIPKAFYEQYF | TGTGCAAGTCGCTCCCAAGCACCTGGACACGGGTGGATCCCAAAGGCGTTCTACGAGCAGTACTTC
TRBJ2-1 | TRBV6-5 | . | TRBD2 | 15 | CASSLSGTSSWEQFF | TGTGCCAGCAGTCTGTCCGGGACTAGCAGCTGGGAGCAGTTCTTC
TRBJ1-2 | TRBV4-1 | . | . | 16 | CASSQGGGAFNYGYTF | TGCGCCAGCAGCCAAGGTGGGGGGGCATTTAACTATGGCTACACCTTC
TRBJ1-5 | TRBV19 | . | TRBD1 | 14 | CASSLTGGNQPQHF | TGTGCCAGTAGTCTGACAGGGGGCAATCAGCCCCAGCATTTT
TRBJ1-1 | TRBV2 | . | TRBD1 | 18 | CASGRFGRGRSMNTEAFF | TGTGCCAGCGGACGATTCGGTAGGGGGCGATCCATGAACACTGAAGCTTTCTTT
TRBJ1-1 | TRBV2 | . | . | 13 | CASNKKENGEAFF | TGTGCCAGCAATAAAAAAGAAAACGGTGAAGCTTTCTTT
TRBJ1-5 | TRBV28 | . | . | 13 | CASSFDSNQPQHF | TGTGCCAGCAGTTTTGATAGCAATCAGCCCCAGCATTTT
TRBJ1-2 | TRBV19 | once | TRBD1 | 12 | CASSLGQGSYTF | TGTGCCAGTAGTCTGGGACAGGGTAGCTACACCTTC
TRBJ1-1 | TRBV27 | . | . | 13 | CASWRTSYTEAFF | TGTGCCAGCTGGAGGACCTCTTACACTGAAGCTTTCTTT
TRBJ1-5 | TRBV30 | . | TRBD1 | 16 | CAWSVLTGLNNQPQHF | TGTGCCTGGAGTGTATTGACAGGGCTTAACAATCAGCCCCAGCATTTT
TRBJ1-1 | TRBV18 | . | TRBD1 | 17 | CASSPLGQGALNTEAFF | TGTGCCAGCTCACCCCTTGGACAGGGGGCGCTGAACACTGAAGCTTTCTTT
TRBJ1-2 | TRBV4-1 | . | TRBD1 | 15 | CASSHAGTGDLGYTF | TGCGCCAGCAGCCACGCCGGGACAGGGGACTTGGGCTACACCTTC
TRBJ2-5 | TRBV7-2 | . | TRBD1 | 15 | CASSMDRGLWETQYF | TGTGCCAGCAGCATGGACAGGGGGCTATGGGAGACCCAGTACTTC
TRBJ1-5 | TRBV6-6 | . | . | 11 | CASSWEGPQHF | TGTGCCAGCAGTTGGGAGGGGCCCCAGCATTTT
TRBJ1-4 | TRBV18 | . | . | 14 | CASSPRGAAEKLFF | TGTGCCAGCTCACCGCGAGGGGCAGCTGAAAAACTGTTTTTT
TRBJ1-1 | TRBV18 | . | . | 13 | CASSPQGNTEAFF | TGTGCCAGCTCACCACAGGGTAACACTGAAGCTTTCTTT
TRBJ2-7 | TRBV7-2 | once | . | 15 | CASSLVTDGSYEQYF | TGTGCCAGCAGCTTAGTGACAGACGGCTCCTACGAGCAGTACTTC
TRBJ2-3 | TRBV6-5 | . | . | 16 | CASSYQRGASTDTQYF | TGTGCCAGCAGTTACCAGAGGGGGGCTAGCACAGATACGCAGTATTTT
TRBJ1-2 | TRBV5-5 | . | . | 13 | CASSLGQNYGYTF | TGTGCCAGCAGCTTGGGGCAGAACTATGGCTACACCTTC
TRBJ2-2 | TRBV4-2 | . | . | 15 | CASSQDHRATGELFF | TGTGCCAGCAGCCAAGATCATAGAGCCACCGGGGAGCTGTTTTTT
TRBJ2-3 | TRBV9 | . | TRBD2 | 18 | CASSVGTSGGGGTDTQYF | TGTGCCAGCAGCGTCGGGACTAGCGGGGGAGGTGGCACAGATACGCAGTATTTT
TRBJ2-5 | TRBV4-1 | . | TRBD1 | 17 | CASSIRPGQGLKETQYF | TGCGCCAGCAGCATCCGACCGGGACAGGGTCTGAAAGAGACCCAGTACTTC
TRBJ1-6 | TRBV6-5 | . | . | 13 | CASRRSYNSPLHF | TGTGCCAGCCGCCGTTCCTATAATTCACCCCTCCACTTT
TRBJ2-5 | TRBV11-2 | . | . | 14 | CASSLALWQETQYF | TGTGCCAGCAGCTTAGCTCTCTGGCAAGAGACCCAGTACTTC
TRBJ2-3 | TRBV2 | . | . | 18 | CASRLSGDLAIHTDTQYF | TGTGCCAGCAGGCTCTCCGGGGACCTAGCGATTCACACAGATACGCAGTATTTT
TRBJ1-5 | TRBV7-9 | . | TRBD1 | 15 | CASSPQGARGQPQHF | TGTGCCAGCAGTCCCCAGGGGGCCAGGGGTCAGCCCCAGCATTTT
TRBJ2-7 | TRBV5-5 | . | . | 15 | CASSPDPRGAYEQYF | TGTGCCAGCAGCCCGGACCCCCGAGGGGCCTACGAGCAGTACTTC
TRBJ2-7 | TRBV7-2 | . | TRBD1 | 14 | CASRVKTGAYEQYF | TGTGCCAGCAGGGTGAAGACAGGGGCCTACGAGCAGTACTTC
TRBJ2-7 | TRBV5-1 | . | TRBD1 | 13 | CASTGQGAYEQYF | TGCGCCAGCACCGGACAGGGAGCCTACGAGCAGTACTTC
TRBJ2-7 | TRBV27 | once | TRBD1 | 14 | CASRRQGATYEQYF | TGTGCCAGCAGAAGACAGGGGGCGACCTACGAGCAGTACTTC